This passage covers 24 T cell receptor beta chains from one sample sequenced in a study of T cells in Graves' hyperthyroidism and ophthalmopathy (dated by TCRdb to the late 2010s). To prepare the library, multiplex PCR was applied. The sequencing machine was an Illumina HiSeq 2000. The TCR beta CDR3 regions were amplified from RNA transcripts. The TCR CDR3 was subjected to a first round of RT-PCR using the HTBI primer set and the Qiagen OneStep RT-PCR kit. TCRdb cleaned the public reads at Q25 with fastp, built clones with MiXCR and kept in-frame beta chains. All rows with the same CDR3 protein become a single entry with the most common DNA and genes. This sample lists approximately 590,000 distinct CDR3 sequences; more than 15% were detected once. The ten largest clones represent less than 9.5% of the sample. The sequencing input was blood. All receptors come from a woman in her twenties or thirties with Graves' hyperthyroidism.

This clonotype appeared a few times. The chain carries TRBV7-3 and TRBJ2-6; D is unresolved. Trimming stripped 5 bases from V and 0 bases from J, with 8 bases between. The germline CDR1 and CDR2 sequences are SGHTA and FQGTGA. The CDR3 sequence is 15 residues long. The CDR3 DNA reads as TGTGCCAGCAGCCACGACACCTCTGGGGCCAACGTCCTGACTTTC. The encoded protein is CASSHDTSGANVLTF. The complete variable domain, with remaining parts taken from reference TRBV7-3 and TRBJ2-6, reads GAGVSQTPSNKVTEKGKYVELRCDPISGHTALYWYRQSLGQGPEFLIYFQGTGAADDSGLPNDRFFAVRPEGSVSTLKIQRTERGDSAVYLCASSHDTSGANVLTFGAGSRLTVL.

This clonotype was seen at least ten times. The chain links TRBV7-2 to TRBJ1-2; D ambiguous. The germline gives CDR1 SGHTA, CDR2 FQGNSA. This CDR3 is built from 17 residues. V shed 4 bases and J shed 2 bases, with 20 bases lying between them. The CDR3 loop is CASSSRSTVWFNYGYTF. The CDR3, as DNA: TGTGCCAGCAGCTCGAGGTCCACGGTTTGGTTCAACTATGGCTACACCTTC.

This clonotype was counted at least ten times. This chain uses TRBV5-1 with TRBJ2-2; D not certain. CDR1 is SGHRS, CDR2 YFSETQ, per germline. This CDR3 has 14 amino acids. Trimming took off 5 bases at V and 4 bases at J, with 12 bases between the two ends. As DNA, the CDR3 is TGCGCCAGCAGACGAATAGATAGCACCGGGGAGCTGTTTTTT. Encoded protein: CASRRIDSTGELFF. Full variable domain (rest looked up from reference TRBV5-1 and TRBJ2-2): KAGVTQTPRYLIKTRGQQVTLSCSPISGHRSVSWYQQTPGQGLQFLFEYFSETQRNKGNFPGRFSGRQFSNSRSEMNVSTLELGDSALYLCASRRIDSTGELFFGEGSRLTVL.

This clonotype was detected ten times or more. As DNA, the CDR3 is TGTGCCATCAGTGACGGGGGACTAGCGGGAGGGCGCGAGCAGTACTTC. As protein: CAISDGGLAGGREQYF. The chain is built from TRBV10-3 and TRBJ2-7, with 16 positions matching TRBD2. The germline V gene has CDR1 ENHRY and CDR2 SYGVKD. After removal of 3 bases from V and 6 bases from J, the junction contained 5 bases not matched to a gene. CDR3 size: 16 residues.

This clonotype was observed at least ten times. The chain combines TRBV6-6 with TRBJ1-5, with D perhaps matching TRBD1 (5 bases). Trimming stripped 0 bases from V and 4 bases from J, with 10 bases between. Germline CDR1 reads MNHNY; CDR2 reads SVGAGI (reference sequence). CDR3 size: 15 residues. The CDR3, as DNA: TGTGCCAGCAGTTACTCGACAGAGTGGAATCAGCCCCAGCATTTT. It encodes CASSYSTEWNQPQHF.

In this sample, this clonotype turned up many times. The V and J genes are TRBV27 and TRBJ2-3; the D is unclear. Trimming left V 5 bases short and J 1 base short, with 13 bases between. CDR1 MNHEY and CDR2 SMNVEV come from the germline V gene (reference sequence). CDR3 size: 15 residues. The CDR3 nucleotides read TGTGCCAGCAGTCCCCCTCGGTTTCGCACAGATACGCAGTATTTT. Translating gives CASSPPRFRTDTQYF.

This clonotype showed up many times. CDR3 region: CASSLVDPGQANYGYTF. In nucleotides, the CDR3 is TGTGCCAGCAGTTTAGTAGACCCGGGACAGGCTAACTATGGCTACACCTTC. The chain employs TRBV27 and TRBJ1-2; 8 nucleotides agree with TRBD1. Germline V lookup: CDR1 MNHEY, CDR2 SMNVEV (reference sequence). The trim removed 2 bases at V and 0 bases at J, leaving 8 bases unmatched. The CDR3 runs to 17 residues.

The chain carries TRBV10-2 and TRBJ2-1; 7 nucleotides match TRBD2. V was pared by 8 bases and J by 2 bases, with 15 bases of the junction left unmatched. Germline values: CDR1 WSHSY, CDR2 SAAADI. This CDR3 contains 17 residues. The chain's CDR3 is CASYPSTLADTYNEQFF. The CDR3 nucleotides are TGCGCCAGCTACCCCTCGACCCTAGCGGACACCTACAATGAGCAGTTCTTC.

This clonotype was recorded at least ten times. This chain links TRBV18 with TRBJ2-3; either TRBD1 or TRBD2 may fit D (6 bases each). Trimming removed 2 bases at V and 0 bases at J, with 12 bases between. The germline CDR1 and CDR2 sequences are KGHSH and LQKENI. This CDR3 has 16 amino acids. The CDR3 sequence is CASSPEGGYSTDTQYF. As DNA, the CDR3 is TGTGCCAGCTCACCAGAGGGGGGATACAGCACAGATACGCAGTATTTT.

In regard to this clonotype: With a much larger clone just one base away, this may be a read error. This chain uses TRBV5-6 with TRBJ1-2, with D perhaps matching TRBD1 (6 bases). Germline V gives CDR1 SGHDT, CDR2 YYEEEE. V was clipped by 6 bases and J by 5 bases, with 14 bases between them. This CDR3 region has 13 residues. The CDR3 bases are TGTGCCAGCACTCCGGACAGTAATTATGGCTACACCTTC. Its protein product is CASTPDSNYGYTF.

To note about this clonotype: A junction boundary mismatches the germline segment, possibly from a read error. The V gene is TRBV28, the J gene TRBJ1-2; D gene uncertain. In germline, CDR1 is MDHEN, CDR2 SYDVKM. The CDR3 contains 12 residues. The CDR3 loop is CASSPGNYGCTF. DNA of the CDR3: TGTGCCAGCAGTCCAGGAAACTATGGCTGCACCTTC.

The chain employs TRBV7-9 and TRBJ2-1; no definite D call. This CDR3 has 16 residues. Per germline, CDR1 SEHNR and CDR2 FQNEAQ (reference sequence). Trimming left V 7 bases short and J 4 bases short, with 20 bases between. Written as DNA, the CDR3 is TGTGCCAGCAACTACTCCCGGACGGACGGTTACAATGAGCAGTTCTTC. Translation: CASNYSRTDGYNEQFF.

There are many counts of this clonotype. The V gene is TRBV7-2, the J gene TRBJ2-5, with TRBD2 identical over 9 bases. V was clipped by 4 bases and J by 4 bases; unmatched bases: 4. CDR3 length: 14 residues. The germline V gene has CDR1 SGHTA and CDR2 FQGNSA. The CDR3: CASSWGGGGETQYF. As DNA, the CDR3 is TGTGCCAGCAGCTGGGGCGGGGGGGGAGAGACCCAGTACTTC.

This clonotype was recorded a few times. The CDR3 sequence: CASSLGVSTETEAFF. CDR3 nucleotide sequence: TGCGCCAGCAGCTTGGGGGTGTCTACGGAGACTGAAGCTTTCTTT. This chain joins TRBV5-1 and TRBJ1-1; D not certain. There are 15 residues in the CDR3. Looked up from germline, CDR1 is SGHRS and CDR2 is YFSETQ. Trimming removed 0 bases at V and 5 bases at J, with 14 bases between. The full variable domain, completed using reference TRBV5-1 and TRBJ1-1, is KAGVTQTPRYLIKTRGQQVTLSCSPISGHRSVSWYQQTPGQGLQFLFEYFSETQRNKGNFPGRFSGRQFSNSRSEMNVSTLELGDSALYLCASSLGVSTETEAFFGQGTRLTVV.

This clonotype was seen repeatedly, ten times or more. The J gene is TRBJ2-7, the V gene TRBV5-1; D remains unclear. Trimming shortened V by 0 bases and J by 3 bases, and 7 bases separated the two germline ends. Germline V gene sequence: CDR1 SGHRS, CDR2 YFSETQ. CDR3 length: 13 amino acids. The CDR3 DNA reads TGCGCCAGCAGCTTGGCCTCGGACTACGAGCAGTACTTC. Its protein is CASSLASDYEQYF.

This sequence joins TRBV6-2 or TRBV6-3 and TRBJ2-7; TRBD1 is a possible D gene (6 bases). With 2 bases removed from V and 6 bases from J, the gap between germline ends came to 14 bases. This CDR3 has 14 amino acids. Per germline, CDR1 MNHEY and CDR2 SVGEGT. CDR3 sequence reads: CASSYPLQGAEQYF. The CDR3 DNA is TGTGCCAGCAGTTACCCTTTACAGGGAGCCGAGCAGTACTTC.

In this sample, this clonotype turned up a few times. As DNA, the CDR3 is TGCAGTGCTAGAGACTTCCGGGGAAATAATGAAAAACTGTTTTTT. Its translation is CSARDFRGNNEKLFF. The gene calls are TRBV20-1 and TRBJ1-4; no clear D. This CDR3 has 15 amino acids. Germline V gene data show CDR1 as DFQATT and CDR2 as SNEGSKA (reference sequence). V was shortened by 0 bases and J by 4 bases, with 12 bases between the two germline ends.

For this clonotype: A read error may be the cause here, since a much bigger clone is one base away. The chain uses TRBV6-2 or TRBV6-3 and TRBJ2-1; 14 bases map to TRBD2. Germline loops: CDR1 MNHEY, CDR2 SVGEGT. The CDR3 runs 16 residues. The CDR3 region is CASSYSRLAGGNGQFF. The CDR3, as DNA: TGTGCCAGCAGTTACTCACGACTAGCGGGAGGGAATGGGCAGTTCTTC.

This clonotype has ten or more counts. The rearrangement joins TRBV7-2 to TRBJ2-1; 8 positions match TRBD2. Germline V CDR1 and CDR2: SGHTA, FQGNSA. The V gene end was trimmed by 5 bases and the J gene end by 4 bases; junction bases not matched to a gene: 10. The CDR3 is 16 amino acids. In nucleotides, the CDR3 is TGTGCCAGCAGCCTGAGGGAGGGCGGGGGGTACAATGAGCAGTTCTTC. The encoded protein is CASSLREGGGYNEQFF.

This clonotype was observed at least ten times. The V and J genes are TRBV20-1 and TRBJ2-2, with 7 bases identical to TRBD2. Germline trimming cut 1 base from V and 1 base from J; bases unmatched to any gene: 6. This CDR3 spans 16 amino acids. Germline loops: CDR1 DFQATT, CDR2 SNEGSKA (reference sequence). CDR3 coding DNA: TGCAGTGCTAGAGTTCTCGCGGGAGTGAACACCGGGGAGCTGTTTTTT. This sequence encodes CSARVLAGVNTGELFF.

The gene calls are TRBV12-3 or TRBV12-4 and TRBJ2-7; 7 nucleotides agree with TRBD2. The CDR3 spans 13 residues. V gave up 5 bases and J gave up 2 bases; unmatched junction bases: 3. The CDR3 DNA is TGTGCCAGCAGTCGGACTAGTCCCTACGAGCAGTACTTC. This gives the protein CASSRTSPYEQYF.

This clonotype was detected ten times or more. The J gene is TRBJ2-7, the V gene TRBV15; possible D gene TRBD2, 6 bases. The germline V gene has CDR1 LNHNV and CDR2 YYDKDF (reference sequence). Trimming left V 1 base short and J 6 bases short, with 13 bases between. The CDR3 sequence is 14 residues long. CDR3: CATSRGRTNSEQYF. CDR3 in DNA: TGTGCCACCAGCAGAGGTAGGACTAACTCCGAGCAGTACTTC. Supplemented by reference TRBV15 and TRBJ2-7, the full variable domain reads DAMVIQNPRYQVTQFGKPVTLSCSQTLNHNVMYWYQQKSSQAPKLLFHYYDKDFNNEADTPDNFQSRRPNTSFCFLDIRSPGLGDTAMYLCATSRGRTNSEQYFGPGTRLTVT.

This clonotype showed up many times. This rearrangement joins TRBV27 to TRBJ2-1, with 12 nucleotides matching TRBD2. V shed 6 bases and J 5 bases; nucleotides not matched to a gene: 11. The length of the CDR3 is 17 residues. Germline V gives CDR1 MNHEY, CDR2 SMNVEV (reference sequence). The CDR3 DNA reads as TGTGCCAGCAGCCAGCACCCCGGACTAGCGGGGAACAATGAGCAGTTCTTC. Protein sequence: CASSQHPGLAGNNEQFF.

Regarding this clonotype: A much larger clone differs by one base, so this may be a read error. V usage is TRBV20-1 and J usage is TRBJ1-4, with D maybe TRBD1 (5 bases). V gave up 0 bases and J gave up 13 bases, with 18 bases separating them. The CDR3 is 14 amino acids. Germline assignment: CDR1 DFQATT and CDR2 SNEGSKA (reference sequence). CDR3 in DNA: TGCAGTGCTAGAGATCAGTCAGGCCAGGGACGACTGTTTTTT. Protein sequence: CSARDQSGQGRLFF.